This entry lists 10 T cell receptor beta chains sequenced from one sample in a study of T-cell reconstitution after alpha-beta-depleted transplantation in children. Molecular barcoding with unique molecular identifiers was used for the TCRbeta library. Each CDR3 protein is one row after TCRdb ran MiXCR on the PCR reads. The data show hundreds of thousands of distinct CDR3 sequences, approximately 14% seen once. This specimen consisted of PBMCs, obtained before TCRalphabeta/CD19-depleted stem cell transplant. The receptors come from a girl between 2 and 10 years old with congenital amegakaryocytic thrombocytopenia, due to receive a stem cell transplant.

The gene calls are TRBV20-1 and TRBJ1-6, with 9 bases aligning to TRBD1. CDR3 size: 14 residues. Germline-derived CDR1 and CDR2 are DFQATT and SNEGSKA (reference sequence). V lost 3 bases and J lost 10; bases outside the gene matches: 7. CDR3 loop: CSASSGQGISPLHF. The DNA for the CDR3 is TGCAGTGCTAGCTCGGGACAGGGTATCTCACCCCTCCACTTT.

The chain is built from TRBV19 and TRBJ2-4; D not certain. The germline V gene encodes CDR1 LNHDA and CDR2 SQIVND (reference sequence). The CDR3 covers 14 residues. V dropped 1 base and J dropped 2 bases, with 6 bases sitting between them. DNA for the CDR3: TGTGCCAGTAGTATAGCTGGGTCCAAAAACATTCAGTACTTC. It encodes CASSIAGSKNIQYF. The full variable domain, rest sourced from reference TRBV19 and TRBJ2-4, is DGGITQSPKYLFRKEGQNVTLSCEQNLNHDAMYWYRQDPGQGLRLIYYSQIVNDFQKGDIAEGYSVSREKKESFPLTVTSAQKNPTAFYLCASSIAGSKNIQYFGAGTRLSVL.

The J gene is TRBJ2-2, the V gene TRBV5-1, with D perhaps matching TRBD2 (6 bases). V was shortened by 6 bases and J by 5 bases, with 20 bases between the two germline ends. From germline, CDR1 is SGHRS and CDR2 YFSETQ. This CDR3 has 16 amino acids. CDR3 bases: TGCGCCAGCAACCGGGGCCGGACCGGGGGAACCGGGGAGCTGTTTTTT. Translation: CASNRGRTGGTGELFF. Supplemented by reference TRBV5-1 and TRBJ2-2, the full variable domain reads KAGVTQTPRYLIKTRGQQVTLSCSPISGHRSVSWYQQTPGQGLQFLFEYFSETQRNKGNFPGRFSGRQFSNSRSEMNVSTLELGDSALYLCASNRGRTGGTGELFFGEGSRLTVL.

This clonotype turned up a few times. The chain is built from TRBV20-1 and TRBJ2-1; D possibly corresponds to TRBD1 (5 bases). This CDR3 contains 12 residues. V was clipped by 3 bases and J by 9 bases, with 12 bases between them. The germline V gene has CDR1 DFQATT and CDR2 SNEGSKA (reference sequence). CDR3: CSASTKTAEQFF. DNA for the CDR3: TGCAGTGCTAGCACCAAGACAGCTGAGCAGTTCTTC.

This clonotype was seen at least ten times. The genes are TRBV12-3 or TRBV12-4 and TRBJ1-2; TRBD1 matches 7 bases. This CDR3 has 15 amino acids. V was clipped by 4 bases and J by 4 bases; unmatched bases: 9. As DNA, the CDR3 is TGTGCCAGCAGTTCGGACGGGGGACAGAGCTATGGCTACACCTTC. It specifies CASSSDGGQSYGYTF.

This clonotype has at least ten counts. In DNA, the CDR3 is TGTGCCAGCAGCTTCGCGGGAGGGAGAAGAGATACGCAGTATTTT. Translated, it gives CASSFAGGRRDTQYF. The rearrangement uses TRBV7-3 and TRBJ2-3, with 9 positions matching TRBD2. CDR1 and CDR2 from the germline V gene are SGHTA and FQGTGA. The V gene end was trimmed by 3 bases and the J gene end by 5 bases; junction bases not matched to a gene: 6. The CDR3 totals 15 residues.

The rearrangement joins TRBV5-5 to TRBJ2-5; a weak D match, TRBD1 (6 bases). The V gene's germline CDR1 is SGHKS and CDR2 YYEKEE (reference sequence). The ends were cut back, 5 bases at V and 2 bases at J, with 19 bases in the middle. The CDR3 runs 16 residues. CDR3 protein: CASRPTPGHPQETQYF. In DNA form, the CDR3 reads TGTGCCAGCAGGCCTACACCGGGACACCCACAAGAGACCCAGTACTTC.

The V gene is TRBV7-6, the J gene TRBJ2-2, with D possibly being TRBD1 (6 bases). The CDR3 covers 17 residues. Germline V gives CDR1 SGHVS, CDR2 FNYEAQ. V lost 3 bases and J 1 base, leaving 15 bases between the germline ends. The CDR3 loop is CASSFVTPTGNTGELFF. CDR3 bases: TGTGCCAGCAGCTTTGTTACCCCGACAGGGAACACCGGGGAGCTGTTTTTT.

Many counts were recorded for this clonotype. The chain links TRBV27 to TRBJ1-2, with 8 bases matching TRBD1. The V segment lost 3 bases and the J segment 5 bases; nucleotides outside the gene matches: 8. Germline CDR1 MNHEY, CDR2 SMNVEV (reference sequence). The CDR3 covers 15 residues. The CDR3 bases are TGTGCCAGCAGTTTTCAGGGGGCGCTGGGTTATGGCTACACCTTC. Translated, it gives CASSFQGALGYGYTF.

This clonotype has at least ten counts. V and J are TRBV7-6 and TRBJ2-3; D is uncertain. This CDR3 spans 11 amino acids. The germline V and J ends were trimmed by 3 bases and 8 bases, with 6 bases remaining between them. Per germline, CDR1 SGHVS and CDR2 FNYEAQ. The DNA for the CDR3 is TGTGCCAGCAGCTTGAAGGGTACGCAGTATTTT. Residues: CASSLKGTQYF.